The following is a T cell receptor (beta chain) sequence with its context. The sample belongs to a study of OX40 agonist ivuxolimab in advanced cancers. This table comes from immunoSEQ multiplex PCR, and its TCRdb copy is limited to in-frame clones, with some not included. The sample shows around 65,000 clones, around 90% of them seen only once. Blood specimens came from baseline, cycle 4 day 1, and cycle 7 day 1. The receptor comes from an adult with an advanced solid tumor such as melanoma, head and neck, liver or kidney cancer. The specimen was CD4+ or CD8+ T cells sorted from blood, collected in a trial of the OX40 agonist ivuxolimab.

The CDR3: CASRTGLAKTYEQYF. The CDR3 nucleotides read TGTGCCAGCAGAACGGGACTAGCGAAGACCTACGAGCAGTACTTC. The J gene is TRBJ2-7, the V gene TRBV6-5; 10 nucleotides agree with TRBD2. The CDR3 loop spans 15 amino acids. The germline V gene encodes CDR1 MNHEY and CDR2 SVGAGI. V shed 6 bases and J 2 bases; nucleotides not matched to a gene: 7.